One and the same sample provided the 17 T cell receptor beta chains below, sequenced in a study of Ad26.COV2.S vaccination and SARS-CoV-2 variants. Repertoires were generated with immunoSEQ multiplex PCR, while TCRdb's copy carries only in-frame clones and drops some. The sample has about 350,000 clones; about 88% are singletons. Treatment denoted: 15 to 20 received Ad26.COV2.S at low or high dose, single or two shots; about five received placebo; per-sample allocation not given. Day 63 after the first injection of vaccine or placebo was the sampling time. The sequencing used peripheral blood, collected in a trial of Ad26.COV2.S vaccine versus placebo. The receptors come from a person aged 18-65 years who received the Ad26.COV2.S COVID-19 vaccine or a placebo.

The chain is built from TRBV27 and TRBJ2-7; 9 bases map to TRBD1. Germline CDR1 and CDR2: MNHEY and SMNVEV (reference sequence). Trimming at V came to 8 bases and at J to 2 bases, leaving 7 bases not matched to a gene. The CDR3 contains 14 residues. CDR3 DNA: TGTGCCAGCCGAGGACAGGGGTTACCCTACGAGCAGTACTTC. Translating it yields CASRGQGLPYEQYF.

Comment on this clone: Other nucleotide sequences from this sample produce the same CDR3. V usage is TRBV5-1 and J usage is TRBJ1-3; D call uncertain. CDR3 length: 15 residues. Germline V gene sequence: CDR1 SGHRS, CDR2 YFSETQ. V lost 0 bases to trimming and J lost 0 bases, with 7 bases between them. The CDR3 DNA reads as TGCGCCAGCAGCTTGGACAGAGGCTCTGGAAACACCATATATTTT. Translating gives CASSLDRGSGNTIYF.

This sequence joins TRBV7-2 and TRBJ1-1; D is uncertain. V lost 5 bases and J 1 base, leaving 5 bases between the germline ends. Germline CDR1 reads SGHTA; CDR2 reads FQGNSA. The CDR3 is 12 amino acids. The CDR3 protein is CASSRQNTEAFF. The CDR3 nucleotides read TGTGCCAGCAGCCGGCAGAACACTGAAGCTTTCTTT.

The chain joins TRBV28 to TRBJ2-1, with D possibly being TRBD1 or TRBD2 (5 bases each). Looked up from germline, CDR1 is MDHEN and CDR2 is SYDVKM. The CDR3 length is 13 residues. V gave up 2 bases and J gave up 5 bases, with 7 bases separating them. The CDR3, as DNA: TGTGCCAGCAGTTTAGGGACGGACAATGAGCAGTTCTTC. Its protein is CASSLGTDNEQFF. Looking up the rest from reference TRBV28 and TRBJ2-1 gives the full variable domain: DVKVTQSSRYLVKRTGEKVFLECVQDMDHENMFWYRQDPGLGLRLIYFSYDVKMKEKGDIPEGYSVSREKKERFSLILESASTNQTSMYLCASSLGTDNEQFFGPGTRLTVL.

This sequence joins TRBV3-1 (or the pseudogene TRBV3-2) and TRBJ1-5, with a possible D match to TRBD1 (5 bases). V shed 0 bases and J shed 5 bases, with 11 bases lying between them. The CDR3 sequence is 15 residues long. Germline lookup yields CDR1 LGHDT and CDR2 YNNKEL (reference sequence). The CDR3 region is CASSQEEQAYQPQHF. As DNA, the CDR3 is TGTGCCAGCAGCCAAGAAGAACAGGCCTATCAGCCCCAGCATTTT.

The chain employs TRBV6-5 and TRBJ2-1; no definite D call. The germline V and J ends were trimmed by 4 bases and 5 bases, with 6 bases remaining between them. This CDR3 has 12 residues. Germline V gene sequence: CDR1 MNHEY, CDR2 SVGAGI. CDR3 sequence reads: CASSSSHNEQFF. The CDR3 DNA is TGTGCCAGCAGTTCAAGCCACAATGAGCAGTTCTTC.

CDR3 region: CASSLHHSPLHF. In nucleotides, the CDR3 is TGTGCCAGTAGTTTACACCATTCACCCCTCCACTTT. The V gene is TRBV19, the J gene TRBJ1-6; the D is unclear. Trimming removed 5 bases at V and 8 bases at J, with 7 bases between. CDR1 and CDR2 from the germline V gene are LNHDA and SQIVND (reference sequence). The CDR3 contains 12 residues. The full variable domain, rest sourced from reference TRBV19 and TRBJ1-6, is DGGITQSPKYLFRKEGQNVTLSCEQNLNHDAMYWYRQDPGQGLRLIYYSQIVNDFQKGDIAEGYSVSREKKESFPLTVTSAQKNPTAFYLCASSLHHSPLHFGNGTRLTVT.

CDR3 sequence reads: CASSYQWQNSYEQYF. Written as DNA, the CDR3 is TGTGCCAGCAGTTACCAGTGGCAGAACTCCTACGAGCAGTACTTC. The chain couples TRBV6-5 to TRBJ2-7; D remains ambiguous. CDR1 and CDR2 from the germline V gene are MNHEY and SVGAGI. The germline V and J ends were trimmed by 2 bases and 0 bases, with 11 bases remaining between them. The length of the CDR3 is 15 residues.

The chain carries TRBV9 and TRBJ1-4, with D maybe TRBD1 (5 bases). Trimming took 2 bases from V and 7 from J, leaving 15 bases between them. This CDR3 region has 15 residues. Germline CDR1 is SGDLS and CDR2 is YYNGEE. The chain's CDR3 is CASSVAGGIGEKLFF. For the CDR3, the DNA is TGTGCCAGCAGCGTCGCTGGGGGGATAGGTGAAAAACTGTTTTTT.

The rearrangement links TRBV5-6 to TRBJ2-7; 9 bases are shared with TRBD1. The length of the CDR3 is 15 residues. Unmatched junction bases numbered 5, after V lost 2 bases and J lost 2 bases. CDR1 is SGHDT and CDR2 is YYEEEE in the germline V gene. The CDR3 nucleotides are TGTGCCAGCAGCTTTCGGGACAGGGTTACCTACGAGCAGTACTTC. Translating gives CASSFRDRVTYEQYF.

The V gene is TRBV7-9, the J gene TRBJ2-1; 8 bases align to TRBD2. The CDR3 covers 18 residues. Germline CDR1 reads SEHNR; CDR2 reads FQNEAQ (reference sequence). V lost 6 bases to trimming and J lost 3 bases; unmatched junction nucleotides: 16. The CDR3 sequence is CASSQSRRPGLGYNEQFF. The CDR3 nucleotides are TGTGCCAGCAGTCAATCCAGACGACCGGGACTAGGCTACAATGAGCAGTTCTTC.

The chain has TRBV4-1 and TRBJ2-6; tentatively, D is TRBD1 (5 bases). V was pared by 8 bases and J by 4 bases, with 15 bases between. The CDR3 spans 15 residues. CDR1 is MGHRA, CDR2 YSYEKL, per germline. The CDR3 nucleotides read TGCGCCAGCTCCAGTAGGGGCTTCGGGGCCAACGTCCTGACTTTC. This codes for CASSSRGFGANVLTF.

The chain links TRBV7-3 to TRBJ2-3, with a possible D match to TRBD2 (5 bases). Germline V gives CDR1 SGHTA, CDR2 FQGTGA. Between the trimmed V and J ends, which lost 4 bases and 2 bases, there was a span of 19 bases. The CDR3 runs to 17 residues. The CDR3 bases are TGTGCCAGCAGCTCCCGGACTGGGAGAGGATACACAGATACGCAGTATTTT. Its protein product is CASSSRTGRGYTDTQYF.

The chain links TRBV7-2 to TRBJ1-2; D remains unclear. The V gene's germline CDR1 is SGHTA and CDR2 FQGNSA. The CDR3 loop spans 13 amino acids. V gave up 5 bases and J gave up 6 bases, with 13 bases separating them. The CDR3 is CASSPAINNGYTF. CDR3 in DNA: TGTGCCAGCAGCCCCGCAATCAACAATGGCTACACCTTC.

V is TRBV19 and J is TRBJ2-2; no clear D. Looked up from germline, CDR1 is LNHDA and CDR2 is SQIVND (reference sequence). V dropped 7 bases and J dropped 2 bases, with 11 bases sitting between them. The CDR3 is 14 amino acids. CDR3 coding DNA: TGTGCCAGTACTTGGAACACTAACACCGGGGAGCTGTTTTTT. Residues: CASTWNTNTGELFF.

This chain joins TRBV10-3 and TRBJ2-7, with TRBD1 matching over 7 bases. After removal of 8 bases from V and 7 bases from J, the junction contained 11 bases not matched to a gene. The V gene's germline CDR1 is ENHRY and CDR2 SYGVKD. This CDR3 is 13 amino acids long. CDR3 residues: CAIESTGVGEQYF. CDR3 nucleotides: TGTGCCATCGAGTCCACAGGGGTAGGAGAGCAGTACTTC.

In this sample, this clone turned up once. This sequence joins TRBV19 and TRBJ2-7; D is possibly TRBD1 (5 bases). Trimming took off 2 bases at V and 0 bases at J, with 11 bases between the two ends. The CDR3 length is 15 residues. The germline V gene has CDR1 LNHDA and CDR2 SQIVND (reference sequence). Here the CDR3 reads CASSIFPGPSYEQYF. In DNA form, the CDR3 reads TGTGCCAGTAGTATATTCCCAGGGCCCTCCTACGAGCAGTACTTC. Using reference TRBV19 and TRBJ2-7 for the parts outside the CDR3, the full variable domain is DGGITQSPKYLFRKEGQNVTLSCEQNLNHDAMYWYRQDPGQGLRLIYYSQIVNDFQKGDIAEGYSVSREKKESFPLTVTSAQKNPTAFYLCASSIFPGPSYEQYFGPGTRLTVT.